This T cell receptor beta chain is from a study of cytomegalovirus exposure and HLA in healthy donors. Germline CDR1 DFQATT, CDR2 SNEGSKA (reference sequence). The CDR3 has 10 amino acids. Trimming cost V 7 bases and J 7 bases, with 11 bases left between them. Clones were read by immunoSEQ multiplex PCR, and TCRdb kept only the in-frame ones, dropping some. Among about 220,000 clones listed, 88% were seen once. This clonotype originated in a woman aged 18-29 years in good health and CMV-seronegative. The source material was PBMCs. This chain joins TRBV20-1 and TRBJ2-7, with D tentatively TRBD2 (5 bases). CDR3 bases: TGCAGTGTCGGGGTGTTGGAGCAGTACTTC. It yields the protein CSVGVLEQYF.